The rows below give T cell receptor beta chains drawn from one sample of a study of cytomegalovirus exposure and HLA in healthy donors. Profiling relied on immunoSEQ multiplex PCR, and the TCRdb table lists in-frame clones only, not all of them. The sample includes roughly 40,000 clones. Input material: PBMCs. The receptors shown here come from a male donor in good health and CMV-seronegative. The CDR3 runs from the conserved cysteine through the conserved F or W. The D gene is left open where the match is weak.

v_call	cdr3_length	j_call	d_call	cdr3_nt	cdr3_aa
TRBV2	11	TRBJ1-1	NA	TGTGCCAGCAGTGATCAGGAAAGGGCTTTCTTT	CASSDQERAFF
TRBV5-1	16	TRBJ2-7	NA	TGCGCCAGCAGCGTCTACTCCGGGACACCGAGCTACGAGCAGTACTTC	CASSVYSGTPSYEQYF
TRBV6-6	16	TRBJ2-7	NA	TGTGCCAGCAGTGGCATGACTGAACACACCACTTACGAGCAGTACTTC	CASSGMTEHTTYEQYF
TRBV28	11	TRBJ2-1	NA	TGTGCCAGCAGTTACAGGGCTGAGCAGTTCTTC	CASSYRAEQFF
TRBV18	16	TRBJ2-1	TRBD2	TGTGCCAGCTCACCCCAACTAGCGGGGGGACAAGGTGAGCAGTTCTTC	CASSPQLAGGQGEQFF
TRBV28	10	TRBJ1-1	NA	TGTGCCAGCCAGAGGGTGAAAGCTTTCTTT	CASQRVKAFF
TRBV5-8	17	TRBJ1-1	TRBD1	TGTGCCAGCAGCCCCCTATGGCCGGGACAGGGAGGCACTGAAGCTTTCTTT	CASSPLWPGQGGTEAFF
TRBV10-1	16	TRBJ2-1	TRBD1	TGCGCCAGCAGCGAGGGGACAGGGAGCCTAAACAATGAGCAGTTCTTC	CASSEGTGSLNNEQFF
TRBV10-1	13	TRBJ1-1	NA	TGCGCCAGCAGTGAGTCGTTACAAAGTGAAGCTTTCTTT	CASSESLQSEAFF
TRBV18	14	TRBJ1-2	NA	TGTGCCAGCTCACCCAGCGGCCTAAGGGATGGCTACACCTTC	CASSPSGLRDGYTF
TRBV18	13	TRBJ1-1	TRBD1	TGTGCCAGCTCGGCGGCTCAGGGGGCTGAAGCTTTCTTT	CASSAAQGAEAFF
TRBV18	15	TRBJ2-2	TRBD1	TGTGCCAGCTCAAAGGACAGGGAAAACACCGGGGAGCTGTTTTTT	CASSKDRENTGELFF
TRBV6-1	14	TRBJ2-1	NA	TGTGCCAGCCAACGACAGAGCTCCGACAATGAGCAGTTCTTC	CASQRQSSDNEQFF
TRBV18	15	TRBJ2-7	TRBD1	TGTGCCAGCTCACCGGGACAGGGGGTCGCCTACGAGCAGTACTTC	CASSPGQGVAYEQYF
TRBV5-1	13	TRBJ1-3	TRBD1	TGCGCCAGCAGCCCGGGGACAGCGGACACCATATATTTT	CASSPGTADTIYF
TRBV10-3	17	TRBJ2-7	NA	TGTGCCATCAGTGAGTCGACTAGGGATATGAGCTCCTACGAGCAGTACTTC	CAISESTRDMSSYEQYF
TRBV7-6	16	TRBJ1-1	TRBD1	TGTGCCAGCAGCCAGGACAGGGGGAATTTGAACACTGAAGCTTTCTTT	CASSQDRGNLNTEAFF
TRBV30	15	TRBJ1-6	NA	TGTGCCTGGAGTGTACTTCAGGTGAATAATTCACCCCTCCACTTT	CAWSVLQVNNSPLHF
TRBV30	14	TRBJ2-5	TRBD2	TGTGCCTGGACCACCGGGACTAGGGGTGAGACCCAGTACTTC	CAWTTGTRGETQYF
TRBV2	14	TRBJ2-1	NA	TGTGCCAGCAGGGTCGTTGGAGGGGACAATGAGCAGTTCTTC	CASRVVGGDNEQFF
TRBV7-9	17	TRBJ2-7	TRBD1	TGTGCCAGCAGCCTATCGGGGTACACAGGGGATGACTACGAGCAGTACTTC	CASSLSGYTGDDYEQYF
TRBV5-1	15	TRBJ2-7	TRBD1	TGCGCCAGCAGCTTGGTAGGGGACAGGAGCCACGAGCAGTACTTC	CASSLVGDRSHEQYF
TRBV2	14	TRBJ1-4	NA	TGTGCCAGCGACAATTCAAGGGGCTATGAAAAACTGTTTTTT	CASDNSRGYEKLFF
TRBV13	14	TRBJ2-5	TRBD1	TGTGCCAGCAGCTCCGGACAGGGGATGCAGACCCAGTACTTC	CASSSGQGMQTQYF
TRBV25-1	13	TRBJ2-5	TRBD2	TGTGCCAGCCGCCGGGGGGGACAAGAGACCCAGTACTTC	CASRRGGQETQYF
TRBV16	14	TRBJ1-3	NA	TGTGCCAGCAGCACTTGGAGCCAAGGAAACACCATATATTTT	CASSTWSQGNTIYF
TRBV9	18	TRBJ2-1	NA	TGTGCCAGCAGCGGAGGTCTGGGGGGGGCCTCTTCCTACAATGAGCAGTTCTTC	CASSGGLGGASSYNEQFF
TRBV30	17	TRBJ2-5	TRBD2	TGTGCCTGGAGCCAACTAGCGGGGGGGCTGTACCAAGAGACCCAGTACTTC	CAWSQLAGGLYQETQYF
TRBV4-1	16	TRBJ2-4	NA	TGCGCCAGCAGCCAAGGGGCGGGGCCAGCCAAAAACATTCAGTACTTC	CASSQGAGPAKNIQYF
TRBV7-2	14	TRBJ1-2	NA	TGTGCCAGCAGCTACAGGAGCTCCTTCTATGGCTACACCTTC	CASSYRSSFYGYTF
TRBV13	13	TRBJ2-5	NA	TGTGCCAGCAGGTCGGACAGCCAAGAGACCCAGTACTTC	CASRSDSQETQYF
TRBV29-1	13	TRBJ1-3	NA	TGCAGCGTTCCTGGGCCATCTGGAAACACCATATATTTT	CSVPGPSGNTIYF
TRBV19	12	TRBJ1-5	NA	TGTGCCAGTAACGAGCCAGGGTGGCCCCAGCATTTT	CASNEPGWPQHF
TRBV6-1	14	TRBJ1-3	NA	TGTGCCAGCAGCAACAGGGCTTCTGGAAACACCATATATTTT	CASSNRASGNTIYF
TRBV10-3	13	TRBJ1-1	TRBD1	TGTGCCATCAGAGACAGGGAGAGGGGTGAAGCTTTCTTT	CAIRDRERGEAFF
TRBV19	12	TRBJ2-2	NA	TGTGCTAGTAGGTTGGCACCCGGGGAGCTGTTTTTT	CASRLAPGELFF
TRBV28	14	TRBJ2-7	TRBD1	TGTGCCAGCAGTACCGGACAGGGGACCTACGAGCAGTACTTC	CASSTGQGTYEQYF
TRBV6-5	14	TRBJ1-4	TRBD1	TGTGCCAGCAGTGACGGGACAGGGGTTGAAAAACTGTTTTTT	CASSDGTGVEKLFF
TRBV19	15	TRBJ1-5	NA	TGTGCCAGTAGTATAGCGGCGGGGGGGTATCAGCCCCAGCATTTT	CASSIAAGGYQPQHF
TRBV30	15	TRBJ2-3	TRBD2	TGTGCCTGGCGATGGATAGCGGGGGGAAGGGATACGCAGTATTTT	CAWRWIAGGRDTQYF
TRBV5-1	15	TRBJ1-4	TRBD1	TGCGCCAGCAGCCCTTCAGGGGGGACTAATGAAAAACTGTTTTTT	CASSPSGGTNEKLFF
TRBV19	13	TRBJ2-7	TRBD2	TGTGCCAGTAGTCCATGGGGGGGCTACGAGCAGTACTTC	CASSPWGGYEQYF
TRBV6-1	14	TRBJ1-2	TRBD1	TGTGCCAGCAGTGAAGCCCAGGACAGGAATGGCTACACCTTC	CASSEAQDRNGYTF
TRBV12-5	17	TRBJ1-4	TRBD1	TGTGCTAGTGCCCCGGGACAGGGGTTGGTGGGGGGGGGAAAACTGTTTTTT	CASAPGQGLVGGGKLFF
TRBV11-2	12	TRBJ2-7	NA	TGTGCCAGCAGCCGACAGGCCTACGAGCAGTACTTC	CASSRQAYEQYF
TRBV5-1	11	TRBJ2-7	NA	TGCGCCAGCCGGAGCTCCTACGAGCAGTACTTC	CASRSSYEQYF
TRBV5-5	16	TRBJ1-5	TRBD1	TGTGCCAGCAGCCTAGGGACAGTTTTAGGGGATCAGCCCCAGCATTTT	CASSLGTVLGDQPQHF
TRBV6-1	14	TRBJ1-2	TRBD1	TGTGCCAGCAGTGAGGGGACAGGGGTAAATGGCTACACCTTC	CASSEGTGVNGYTF
TRBV2	15	TRBJ2-5	TRBD2	TGTGCCAGCAGTGAAGGACTAGCGGGGGTAGAGACCCAGTACTTC	CASSEGLAGVETQYF
TRBV19	16	TRBJ1-5	NA	TGTGCCAGTAGTCTCCGCGGCAGGGATAGCAATCAGCCCCAGCATTTT	CASSLRGRDSNQPQHF
TRBV9	18	TRBJ2-6	TRBD1	TGTGCCAGCAGCGTAGGAGGAACAGGGGGCCCTGGGGCCAACGTCCTGACTTTC	CASSVGGTGGPGANVLTF
TRBV7-8	15	TRBJ2-2	NA	TGTGCCAGCAGCTTAGCAGGGGTGGTCACCGGGGAGCTGTTTTTT	CASSLAGVVTGELFF
TRBV14	14	TRBJ1-2	NA	TGTGCCAGCAGCCAACAGGGTTTTGGGTATGGCTACACCTTC	CASSQQGFGYGYTF
TRBV18	16	TRBJ1-1	NA	TGTGCCAGCTCACCTCCCGGACAGATGGGGAGCACTGAAGCTTTCTTT	CASSPPGQMGSTEAFF
TRBV18	14	TRBJ2-1	TRBD1	TGTGCCAGCTCTCAAATGACAGGGGACAATGAGCAGTTCTTC	CASSQMTGDNEQFF